A single sample gave rise to the 9 T cell receptor beta chains below, sequenced in a study of cytomegalovirus exposure and HLA in healthy donors. 60 Vbeta and 13 Jbeta primers were used in PCR. TCRdb's copy holds only in-frame clones and misses some; the assay was immunoSEQ multiplex PCR. The sample contains 90,000 or so clones, around three quarters of which appear only once. The sequenced material came from PBMCs. The source is a woman aged 45-60 years in good health and CMV-seropositive.

The chain has TRBV7-6 and TRBJ2-7, with TRBD1 matching 7 bases. The CDR3 has 15 amino acids. Germline V gene lookup returns CDR1 SGHVS and CDR2 FNYEAQ. V shed 5 bases and J 0 bases; nucleotides not matched to a gene: 7. CDR3 sequence: CASSPLGQASYEQYF. The CDR3 DNA follows: TGTGCCAGCAGCCCCCTTGGACAGGCCTCCTACGAGCAGTACTTC.

The genes are TRBV5-1 and TRBJ2-5; D is uncertain. The CDR3 totals 15 residues. V lost 2 bases to trimming and J lost 1 base, with 12 bases between them. The germline CDR1 and CDR2 sequences are SGHRS and YFSETQ. The CDR3 sequence: CASSLMGRLQETQYF. The CDR3 DNA reads as TGCGCCAGCAGCTTAATGGGCAGGCTCCAAGAGACCCAGTACTTC.

V gene TRBV6-1 combines with J gene TRBJ1-1; D gene uncertain. The CDR3 runs 12 residues. CDR1 MNHNS and CDR2 SASEGT come from the germline V gene. The V end lost 5 bases, the J end lost 7 bases, and 11 bases lay between the germline ends. CDR3 sequence: CASSNRDFEAFF. The DNA of the CDR3 is TGTGCCAGCAGTAACCGGGATTTTGAAGCTTTCTTT.

The chain carries TRBV6-5 and TRBJ1-2, with D tentatively TRBD1 (6 bases). V lost 0 bases to trimming and J lost 4 bases, with 15 bases between them. This CDR3 contains 16 residues. CDR1 is MNHEY and CDR2 is SVGAGI in the germline V gene. The CDR3 protein is CASSYSRFGGGYGYTF. Here the CDR3 DNA reads TGTGCCAGCAGTTACTCTCGCTTTGGGGGCGGCTATGGCTACACCTTC.

The chain links TRBV5-6 to TRBJ2-1; 14 bases line up with TRBD2. CDR1 is SGHDT and CDR2 is YYEEEE in the germline V gene. Germline trimming cut 2 bases from V and 8 bases from J; bases unmatched to any gene: 9. The CDR3 has 17 residues. CDR3 in amino acids: CASSFSRLAGGRDEQFF. The CDR3 bases are TGTGCCAGCAGCTTTTCCCGACTAGCGGGAGGGAGGGATGAGCAGTTCTTC.

The rearrangement joins TRBV7-2 to TRBJ2-5; the match to TRBD2 covers 7 bases. Germline V CDR1 and CDR2: SGHTA, FQGNSA. V lost 5 bases, J lost 4 bases, and 4 bases stayed unmatched. The CDR3 is 13 amino acids. CDR3 sequence reads: CASSATSPETQYF. The DNA of the CDR3 is TGTGCCAGCAGCGCGACTAGCCCAGAGACCCAGTACTTC.

This clone was detected only a few times. The CDR3 DNA reads TGTGCCAGCACGGATTCCGGGACTAGCGTCTACGAGCAGTACTTC. Its translation: CASTDSGTSVYEQYF. The J gene is TRBJ2-7, the V gene TRBV6-1; 10 bases fit TRBD2. Losses at the gene ends were 7 bases for V and 3 bases for J; bases not matched to a gene: 9. The germline V gene has CDR1 MNHNS and CDR2 SASEGT. This CDR3 has 15 amino acids.

This clone was found a few times. The rearrangement links TRBV9 to TRBJ2-3, with 7 bases identical to TRBD1. The junction had 10 bases not matched to a gene; V was cut back by 3 bases and J by 3 bases. The CDR3 consists of 16 residues. Germline loops: CDR1 SGDLS, CDR2 YYNGEE. DNA of the CDR3: TGTGCCAGCAGCGCGAGACAGGGTAAAGGTACAGATACGCAGTATTTT. Protein product: CASSARQGKGTDTQYF.

As concerns this clone: At one end the junction does not follow the germline gene, possibly because of a read error. This sequence joins TRBV7-8 and TRBJ2-2, with 7 bases that match TRBD1. The CDR3 has 15 residues. Germline loops: CDR1 SGHVS, CDR2 FQNEAQ. CDR3 loop: CASSPDRVNAGELFF. CDR3 nucleotide sequence: TGTGCCAGCAGCCCTGACAGGGTGAACGCCGGGGAGCTGTTTTTT.